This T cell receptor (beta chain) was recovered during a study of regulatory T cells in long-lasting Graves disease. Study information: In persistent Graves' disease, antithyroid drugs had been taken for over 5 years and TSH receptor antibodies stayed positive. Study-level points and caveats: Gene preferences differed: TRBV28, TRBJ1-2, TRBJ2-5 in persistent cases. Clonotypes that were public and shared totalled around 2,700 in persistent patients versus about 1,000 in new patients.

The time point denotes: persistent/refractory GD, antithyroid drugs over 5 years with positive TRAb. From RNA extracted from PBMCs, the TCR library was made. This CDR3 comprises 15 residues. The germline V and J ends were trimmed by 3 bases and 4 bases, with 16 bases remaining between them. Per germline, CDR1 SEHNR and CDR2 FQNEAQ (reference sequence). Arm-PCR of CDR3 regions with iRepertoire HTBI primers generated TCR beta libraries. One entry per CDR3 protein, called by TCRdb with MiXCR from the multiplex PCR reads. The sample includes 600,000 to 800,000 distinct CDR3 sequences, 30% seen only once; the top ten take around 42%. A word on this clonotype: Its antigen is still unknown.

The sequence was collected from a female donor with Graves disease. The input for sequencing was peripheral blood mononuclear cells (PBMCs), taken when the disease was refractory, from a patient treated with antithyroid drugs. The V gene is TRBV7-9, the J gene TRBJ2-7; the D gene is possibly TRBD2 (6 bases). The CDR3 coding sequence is TGTGCCAGCAGCTTCGGGAGACTGGAGATTTACGAGCAGTACTTC. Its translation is CASSFGRLEIYEQYF.